This TCR beta chain was captured by sequencing in a study of shared clonotypes between healthy human individuals. The CDR3 runs 15 residues. Germline V CDR1 and CDR2: MDHEN, SYDVKM. After removal of 3 bases from V and 6 bases from J, the junction contained 11 bases not matched to a gene. Deep-level assay runs were performed. Bulk PBMC genomic DNA spanned ten immunoSEQ deep plates. As originally analysed: Because ImmunoSEQ provided only junction sequences with no quality scores, the filtering differed. This table comes from immunoSEQ multiplex PCR, and its TCRdb copy is limited to in-frame clones, with some not included. V and J calls and clone size follow that table, whereas D and trimming were derived from the DNA. Of roughly 480,000 clones listed, 70% to 85% are singletons.

The sequenced material came from PBMCs. V usage is TRBV28 and J usage is TRBJ2-7; 7 bases match TRBD1. This receptor was identified in a woman aged 40 to 49 in good health. Some clones in this sample may be carry-over from other donors' samples. The CDR3 reads CASSLRGRDPPEQYF. DNA for the CDR3: TGTGCCAGCAGTTTGAGGGGGCGCGACCCCCCCGAGCAGTACTTC.